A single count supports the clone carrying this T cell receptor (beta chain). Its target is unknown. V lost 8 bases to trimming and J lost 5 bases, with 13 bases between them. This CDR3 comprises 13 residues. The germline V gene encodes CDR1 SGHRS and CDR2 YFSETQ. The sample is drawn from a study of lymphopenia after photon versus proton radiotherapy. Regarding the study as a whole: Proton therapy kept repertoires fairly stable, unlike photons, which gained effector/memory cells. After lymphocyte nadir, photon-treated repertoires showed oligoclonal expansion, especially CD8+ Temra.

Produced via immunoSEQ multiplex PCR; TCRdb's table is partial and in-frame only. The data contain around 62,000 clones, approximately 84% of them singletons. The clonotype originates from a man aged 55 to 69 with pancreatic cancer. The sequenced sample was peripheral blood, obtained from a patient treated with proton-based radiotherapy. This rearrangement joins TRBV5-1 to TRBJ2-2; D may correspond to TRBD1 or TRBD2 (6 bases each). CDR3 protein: CASGGQLTGELFF. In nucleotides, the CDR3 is TGCGCCAGTGGGGGGCAGCTAACCGGGGAGCTGTTTTTT.